These 6 T cell receptor beta chains were sequenced from one sample in a study of PD-L1 blockade in urothelial cancer. The data were produced by immunoSEQ multiplex PCR, yet TCRdb's version contains in-frame clones alone and is incomplete. Seen here are roughly 51,000 clones, 60% to 85% observed once, and the top ten hold more than 9%. Time point meaning: pretreatment peripheral blood. The sample was PBMCs, taken around atezolizumab (anti-PD-L1) treatment. The receptors originated from a man between 65 and 79 years old with urothelial cancer.

The V gene is TRBV11-2, the J gene TRBJ1-4; D might be TRBD1 (5 bases). The CDR3 has 15 amino acids. Germline assignment: CDR1 SGHAT and CDR2 FQNNGV. Trimming cost V 2 bases and J 8 bases, with 15 bases left between them. CDR3 residues: CASSLNSGGYEKLFF. Here the CDR3 DNA reads TGTGCCAGCAGCTTAAATTCGGGGGGATACGAAAAACTGTTTTTT.

This clone was detected once. This rearrangement joins TRBV6-1 to TRBJ1-2; possibly TRBD1 for D (5 bases). Trimming stripped 7 bases from V and 3 bases from J, with 15 bases between. Germline V gene data show CDR1 as MNHNS and CDR2 as SASEGT. This CDR3 contains 14 residues. This CDR3 is CASTPGGGDYGYTF. The CDR3 DNA reads as TGTGCCAGCACCCCGGGGGGGGGAGACTATGGCTACACCTTC.

This clone was seen only once. The chain is built from TRBV25-1 and TRBJ2-1; 7 bases map to TRBD2. This CDR3 is 15 amino acids long. V lost 5 bases and J lost 4; bases outside the gene matches: 8. CDR1 is MGHDK, CDR2 SYGVNS, per germline. The DNA for the CDR3 is TGTGCCAGCAGTTTGGCAAGGCGGGGGTACAATGAGCAGTTCTTC. Its protein is CASSLARRGYNEQFF.

This chain connects TRBV5-1 to TRBJ2-5; possibly TRBD1 for D (5 bases). V lost 4 bases and J lost 5, with 9 bases in between. In germline, CDR1 is SGHRS, CDR2 YFSETQ. This CDR3 is 12 amino acids long. The CDR3 coding sequence is TGCGCCAGCAGCCAGTCAGGGGAGACCCAGTACTTC. Residues: CASSQSGETQYF.

V is TRBV30 and J is TRBJ2-1; the D is unclear. The CDR3 spans 13 residues. V was cut by 4 bases and J by 2 bases, with 9 bases left in between. From germline, CDR1 is GTSNPN and CDR2 SVGIG (reference sequence). CDR3 nucleotide sequence: TGTGCCTGGAATAAGCGCGCCTACAATGAGCAGTTCTTC. Protein: CAWNKRAYNEQFF.

V and J are TRBV2 and TRBJ1-1, with 7 bases that match TRBD1. This CDR3 region has 15 residues. Germline V CDR1 and CDR2: SNHLY, FYNNEI. The J segment lost 0 bases and the V segment lost 6 bases, leaving 7 bases of the junction unmatched. This CDR3 is CASRRDSLMNTEAFF. The CDR3 bases are TGTGCCAGCAGGAGGGACAGCCTCATGAACACTGAAGCTTTCTTT.